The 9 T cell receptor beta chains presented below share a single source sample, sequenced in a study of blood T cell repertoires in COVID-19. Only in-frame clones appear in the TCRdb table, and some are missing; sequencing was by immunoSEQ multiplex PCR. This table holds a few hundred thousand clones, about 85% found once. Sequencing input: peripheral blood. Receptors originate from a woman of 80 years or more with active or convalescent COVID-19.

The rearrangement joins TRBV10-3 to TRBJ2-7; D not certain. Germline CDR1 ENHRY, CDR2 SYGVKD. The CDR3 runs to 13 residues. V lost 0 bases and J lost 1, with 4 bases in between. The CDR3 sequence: CAISESSSYEQYF. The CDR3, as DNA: TGTGCCATCAGTGAGTCTAGTTCCTACGAGCAGTACTTC.

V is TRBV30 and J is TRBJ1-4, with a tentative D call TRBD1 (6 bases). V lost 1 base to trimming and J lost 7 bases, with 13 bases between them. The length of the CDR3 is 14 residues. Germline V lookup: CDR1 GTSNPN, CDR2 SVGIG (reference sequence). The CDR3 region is CAWSDRAKGEKLFF. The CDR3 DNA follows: TGTGCCTGGAGTGACAGGGCTAAAGGTGAAAAACTGTTTTTT.

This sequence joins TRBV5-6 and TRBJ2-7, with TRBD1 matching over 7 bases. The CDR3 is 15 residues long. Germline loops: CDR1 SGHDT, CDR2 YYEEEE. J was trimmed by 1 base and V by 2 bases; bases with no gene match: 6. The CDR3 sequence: CASSFDRDGSYEQYF. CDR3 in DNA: TGTGCCAGCAGCTTCGACAGGGATGGGTCCTACGAGCAGTACTTC. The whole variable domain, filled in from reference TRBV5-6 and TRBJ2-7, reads DAGVTQSPTHLIKTRGQQVTLRCSPKSGHDTVSWYQQALGQGPQFIFQYYEEEERQRGNFPDRFSGHQFPNYSSELNVNALLLGDSALYLCASSFDRDGSYEQYFGPGTRLTVT.

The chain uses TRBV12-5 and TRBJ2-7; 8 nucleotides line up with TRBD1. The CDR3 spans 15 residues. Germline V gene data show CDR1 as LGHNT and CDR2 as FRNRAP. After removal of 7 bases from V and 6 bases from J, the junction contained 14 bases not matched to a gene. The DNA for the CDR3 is TGTGCTAGTGCGCGACAGGGGAGGTCGAGGTTCGAGCAGTACTTC. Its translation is CASARQGRSRFEQYF.

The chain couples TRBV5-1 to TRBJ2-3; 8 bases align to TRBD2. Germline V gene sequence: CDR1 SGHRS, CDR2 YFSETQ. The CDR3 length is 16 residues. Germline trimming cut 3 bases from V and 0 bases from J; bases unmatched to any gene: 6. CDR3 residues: CASSSSPSGSTDTQYF. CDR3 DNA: TGCGCCAGCAGCTCAAGTCCTAGCGGGAGCACAGATACGCAGTATTTT.

This CDR3 reads CASSLEDGLAGGQSDTQYF. In DNA form, the CDR3 reads TGTGCCAGCAGCTTAGAGGATGGACTAGCGGGGGGACAGAGCGATACGCAGTATTTT. The chain couples TRBV7-3 to TRBJ2-3; 14 bases line up with TRBD2. Germline lookup yields CDR1 SGHTA and CDR2 FQGTGA. Trimming at V came to 2 bases and at J to 6 bases, leaving 13 bases not matched to a gene. The CDR3 has 19 amino acids. The full variable domain, in which reference TRBV7-3 and TRBJ2-3 provide the parts outside the CDR3, is GAGVSQTPSNKVTEKGKYVELRCDPISGHTALYWYRQSLGQGPEFLIYFQGTGAADDSGLPNDRFFAVRPEGSVSTLKIQRTERGDSAVYLCASSLEDGLAGGQSDTQYFGPGTRLTVL.

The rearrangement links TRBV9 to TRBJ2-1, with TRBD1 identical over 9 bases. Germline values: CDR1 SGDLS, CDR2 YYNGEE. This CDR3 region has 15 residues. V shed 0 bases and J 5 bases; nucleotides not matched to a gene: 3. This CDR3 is CASSVGGQGNNEQFF. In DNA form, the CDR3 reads TGTGCCAGCAGCGTAGGCGGACAGGGGAACAATGAGCAGTTCTTC.

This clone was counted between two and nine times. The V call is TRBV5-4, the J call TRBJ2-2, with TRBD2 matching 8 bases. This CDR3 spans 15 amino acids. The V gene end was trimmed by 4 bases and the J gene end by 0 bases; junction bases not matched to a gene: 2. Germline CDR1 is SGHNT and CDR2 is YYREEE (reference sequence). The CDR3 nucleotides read TGTGCCAGCAGCCAACTAGCGGCGAACACCGGGGAGCTGTTTTTT. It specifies CASSQLAANTGELFF.

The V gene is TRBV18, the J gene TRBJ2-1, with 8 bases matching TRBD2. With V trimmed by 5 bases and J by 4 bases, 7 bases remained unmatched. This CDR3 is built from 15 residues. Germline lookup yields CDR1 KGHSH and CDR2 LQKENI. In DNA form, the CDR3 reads TGTGCCAGCTCATCCTTTAGCGGGGAGTACAATGAGCAGTTCTTC. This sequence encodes CASSSFSGEYNEQFF.